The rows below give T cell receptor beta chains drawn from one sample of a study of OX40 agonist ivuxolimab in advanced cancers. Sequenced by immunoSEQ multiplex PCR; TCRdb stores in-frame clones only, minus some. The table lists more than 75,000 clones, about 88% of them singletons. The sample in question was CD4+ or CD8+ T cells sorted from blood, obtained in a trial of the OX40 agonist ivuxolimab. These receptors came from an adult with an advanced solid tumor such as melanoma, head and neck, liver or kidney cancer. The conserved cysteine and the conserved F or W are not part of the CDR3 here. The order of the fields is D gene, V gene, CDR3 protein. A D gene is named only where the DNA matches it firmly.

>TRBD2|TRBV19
ASSISSGGSYNEQF
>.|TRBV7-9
ASSLERSTEAF
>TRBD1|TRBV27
ASSLYPGQGKGEQY
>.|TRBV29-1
SVKRGNTEAF
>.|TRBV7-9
ASSLGKDGGYT
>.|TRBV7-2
ASSLVGGGKTYEQY
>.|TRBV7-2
ASTWDPSSYNEQF
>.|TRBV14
ASSQVGTETQY
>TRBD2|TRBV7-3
ASSRTSGRAAGELF
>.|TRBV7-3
ASSLTGDGGTDTQY
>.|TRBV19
ASSKGRTAMNTEAF
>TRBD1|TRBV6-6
ASSVGQGVEAF
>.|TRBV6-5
ASTKPGGTEAF
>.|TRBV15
ATSRRDREDTGELF
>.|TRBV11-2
ASSLGRETGELF
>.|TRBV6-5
ASSYSRNTEAF
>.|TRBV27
ASSLMHPGLAYEQY
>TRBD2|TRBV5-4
ASSLVGGKSSYNEQF
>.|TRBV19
ASSIRGYVNTEAF
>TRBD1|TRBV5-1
ASSLWDRGDQPQH
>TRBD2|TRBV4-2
ASSQGAGDRNEQF
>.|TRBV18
ASSPRGFREGNQPQH
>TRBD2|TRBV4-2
ASSPYEAGEQEQY
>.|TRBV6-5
ASSYLGGLGEKLF
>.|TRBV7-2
ASSLGGRWF